The next 29 T cell receptor beta chains were all read from a single sample in a study of cytotoxic CD8 clonotypes in ibrutinib-treated CLL. Assay: immunoSEQ multiplex PCR; the TCRdb copy retains only in-frame clones and omits some. Of hundreds of thousands of clones listed, under 70% are singletons. The sequencing used PBMCs, collected after 36 months of ibrutinib treatment. Receptors originate from a human donor with chronic lymphocytic leukemia.

V is TRBV7-9 and J is TRBJ2-7; 7 bases map to TRBD2. The length of the CDR3 is 15 residues. The germline gives CDR1 SEHNR, CDR2 FQNEAQ (reference sequence). Unmatched junction bases numbered 9, after V lost 0 bases and J lost 7 bases. DNA of the CDR3: TGTGCCAGCAGCTTAGCTGGGGACTACCCCGGGGAGCAGTACTTC. This codes for CASSLAGDYPGEQYF.

The chain is built from TRBV7-8 and TRBJ2-3, with 8 bases fitting TRBD1. Germline V CDR1 and CDR2: SGHVS, FQNEAQ. V shed 5 bases and J 1 base; nucleotides not matched to a gene: 8. CDR3 size: 16 residues. The CDR3 is CASSVVPGQGTDTQYF. In nucleotides, the CDR3 is TGTGCCAGCAGCGTTGTCCCGGGACAGGGCACAGATACGCAGTATTTT.

This clone came up a few times. The chain links TRBV15 to TRBJ1-2; the match to TRBD1 covers 9 bases. The CDR3 has 15 residues. CDR1 is LNHNV and CDR2 is YYDKDF in the germline V gene (reference sequence). The V gene end was trimmed by 4 bases and the J gene end by 3 bases; junction bases not matched to a gene: 6. CDR3 DNA: TGTGCCACCAGCACAGACAGGGGGAGAGACTATGGCTACACCTTC. Amino acid sequence: CATSTDRGRDYGYTF.

This clone has more than one count but fewer than ten. This chain links TRBV27 with TRBJ2-7; 8 bases are a match to TRBD2. This CDR3 has 15 residues. Germline CDR1 MNHEY, CDR2 SMNVEV (reference sequence). J lost 3 bases, V lost 5 bases, and 9 bases had no gene match. In DNA form, the CDR3 reads TGTGCCAGCAGTAGAGCGGGGGCCTTCCACTACGAGCAGTACTTC. Its protein product is CASSRAGAFHYEQYF.

This clone appeared a single time. The chain's CDR3 is CSVDPLGRQNTEAFF. The DNA of the CDR3 is TGCAGCGTTGACCCCTTGGGACGGCAGAACACTGAAGCTTTCTTT. The chain is built from TRBV29-1 and TRBJ1-1; the D gene is possibly TRBD1 (5 bases). Trimming stripped 3 bases from V and 1 base from J, with 15 bases between. Per the germline V gene, CDR1 is SQVTM and CDR2 is ANQGSEA. This CDR3 has 15 residues. Together with reference TRBV29-1 and TRBJ1-1, the CDR3 gives the full variable domain: SAVISQKPSRDICQRGTSLTIQCQVDSQVTMMFWYRQQPGQSLTLIATANQGSEATYESGFVIDKFPISRPNLTFSTLTVSNMSPEDSSIYLCSVDPLGRQNTEAFFGQGTRLTVV.

CDR3 bases: TGTGCCACCAGCAGAGCGGACAGGGCGGGCTACGAGCAGTACTTC. Encoded protein: CATSRADRAGYEQYF. This rearrangement joins TRBV15 to TRBJ2-7; 8 bases map to TRBD1. After removal of 1 base from V and 3 bases from J, the junction contained 5 bases not matched to a gene. This CDR3 has 15 amino acids. The germline V gene has CDR1 LNHNV and CDR2 YYDKDF (reference sequence). Variable domain in full (rest from reference TRBV15 and TRBJ2-7): DAMVIQNPRYQVTQFGKPVTLSCSQTLNHNVMYWYQQKSSQAPKLLFHYYDKDFNNEADTPDNFQSRRPNTSFCFLDIRSPGLGDTAMYLCATSRADRAGYEQYFGPGTRLTVT.

The chain uses TRBV6-6 and TRBJ1-5, with unresolved D. Germline V gene lookup returns CDR1 MNHNY and CDR2 SVGAGI (reference sequence). V gave up 6 bases and J gave up 5 bases, with 20 bases separating them. This CDR3 comprises 16 residues. This CDR3 reads CASSPAWEGDDQPQHF. The CDR3 coding sequence is TGTGCCAGCAGCCCCGCGTGGGAAGGAGACGATCAGCCCCAGCATTTT.

The chain carries TRBV19 and TRBJ1-5; no definite D call. Germline CDR1 reads LNHDA; CDR2 reads SQIVND (reference sequence). The V gene lost 0 bases and the J gene lost 10 bases, with 16 bases spanning the gap. This CDR3 is built from 15 residues. The CDR3 reads CASSIEWGNPNPQHF. The CDR3 region has the DNA TGTGCCAGTAGTATAGAGTGGGGTAACCCCAACCCCCAGCATTTT. The complete variable domain, with remaining parts taken from reference TRBV19 and TRBJ1-5, reads DGGITQSPKYLFRKEGQNVTLSCEQNLNHDAMYWYRQDPGQGLRLIYYSQIVNDFQKGDIAEGYSVSREKKESFPLTVTSAQKNPTAFYLCASSIEWGNPNPQHFGDGTRLSIL.

The chain joins TRBV7-2 to TRBJ2-7; D is perhaps TRBD2 (6 bases). This CDR3 has 15 residues. Germline loops: CDR1 SGHTA, CDR2 FQGNSA. The V gene lost 0 bases and the J gene lost 2 bases, with 11 bases spanning the gap. CDR3 coding DNA: TGTGCCAGCAGCTTAGCCATGTCGGGAGCCTACGAGCAGTACTTC. Amino acid sequence: CASSLAMSGAYEQYF.

This clone was seen a few times. The rearrangement uses TRBV4-1 and TRBJ2-7; the match to TRBD2 covers 11 bases. The junction had 1 base not matched to a gene; V was cut back by 5 bases and J by 1 base. The CDR3 is made up of 14 amino acids. Germline loops: CDR1 MGHRA, CDR2 YSYEKL. This chain's CDR3 is CASSRLAGSYEQYF. The CDR3 DNA follows: TGCGCCAGCAGCAGACTAGCGGGGTCCTACGAGCAGTACTTC.

This chain joins TRBV5-1 and TRBJ2-5; TRBD2 is a possible D gene (6 bases). Germline V gene data show CDR1 as SGHRS and CDR2 as YFSETQ. This CDR3 is built from 14 residues. The V end was cut by 5 bases, the J end by 7 bases, with 18 bases between. CDR3 bases: TGCGCCAGCAGAATCCGACTAGGATGGGGGACCCAGTACTTC. Translation: CASRIRLGWGTQYF. Full variable domain (missing parts from reference TRBV5-1 and TRBJ2-5): KAGVTQTPRYLIKTRGQQVTLSCSPISGHRSVSWYQQTPGQGLQFLFEYFSETQRNKGNFPGRFSGRQFSNSRSEMNVSTLELGDSALYLCASRIRLGWGTQYFGPGTRLLVL.

The chain employs TRBV14 and TRBJ2-1; 13 nucleotides align to TRBD2. The germline CDR1 and CDR2 sequences are SGHDN and FVKESK. The ends lost 4 bases at V and 6 bases at J; junction bases unmatched: 9. The CDR3 has 17 amino acids. This CDR3 reads CASSRARLAGGGNEQFF. The DNA of the CDR3 is TGTGCCAGCAGCCGCGCCCGACTAGCGGGAGGTGGCAATGAGCAGTTCTTC.

The J gene is TRBJ2-6, the V gene TRBV28; TRBD2 might be the D (6 bases). CDR1 MDHEN and CDR2 SYDVKM come from the germline V gene. The CDR3 length is 17 residues. The V and J ends lost 9 bases and 0 bases respectively, with 18 bases between them. The CDR3 region has the DNA TGTGCCAGTGGGGGGACCGACAGCCCCTCTGGGGCCAACGTCCTGACTTTC. Translated: CASGGTDSPSGANVLTF.

This chain joins TRBV7-9 and TRBJ1-2; no definite D call. Germline V gene sequence: CDR1 SEHNR, CDR2 FQNEAQ (reference sequence). The CDR3 length is 12 residues. Trimming pared 1 base from V and 7 bases from J, leaving 7 bases between. CDR3 loop: CASSLGLLGYTF. The CDR3, as DNA: TGTGCCAGCAGCTTAGGCCTTCTTGGCTACACCTTC.

The chain couples TRBV5-5 to TRBJ1-2; D might be TRBD1 (5 bases). CDR3 length: 15 residues. Trimming pared 0 bases from V and 7 bases from J, leaving 16 bases between. In germline, CDR1 is SGHKS, CDR2 YYEKEE (reference sequence). The CDR3 DNA follows: TGTGCCAGCAGCTTGGTAGCCCCAACGGGGGTTGGCTACACCTTC. Residues: CASSLVAPTGVGYTF. Filled out from reference TRBV5-5 and TRBJ1-2, the complete variable domain reads DAGVTQSPTHLIKTRGQQVTLRCSPISGHKSVSWYQQVLGQGPQFIFQYYEKEERGRGNFPDRFSARQFPNYSSELNVNALLLGDSALYLCASSLVAPTGVGYTFGSGTRLTVV.

The genes are TRBV7-6 and TRBJ2-3; no firm D call. Trimming stripped 2 bases from V and 1 base from J, with 7 bases between. The germline CDR1 and CDR2 sequences are SGHVS and FNYEAQ. CDR3 length: 14 residues. The CDR3 DNA reads as TGTGCCAGCAGCTTACTTGGAGGCACAGATACGCAGTATTTT. Translating it yields CASSLLGGTDTQYF.

In this sample, this clone turned up a few times. The chain links TRBV28 to TRBJ2-4; 8 positions agree with TRBD1. Germline lookup yields CDR1 MDHEN and CDR2 SYDVKM. The CDR3 extends over 17 amino acids. The junction had 7 bases not matched to a gene; V was cut back by 2 bases and J by 1 base. In DNA, the CDR3 is TGTGCCAGCAGTTTACCCCAGGGGGCGAGGGCCAAAAACATTCAGTACTTC. Amino acids: CASSLPQGARAKNIQYF.

The gene calls are TRBV29-1 and TRBJ1-2, with TRBD1 identical over 11 bases. The CDR3 is made up of 15 amino acids. V was pared by 7 bases and J by 6 bases, with 13 bases of the junction left unmatched. Per the germline V gene, CDR1 is SQVTM and CDR2 is ANQGSEA. The chain's CDR3 is CSAGQGATSMDGYTF. Written as DNA, the CDR3 is TGCAGCGCTGGACAGGGGGCAACCTCTATGGATGGCTACACCTTC.

The V gene is TRBV6-5, the J gene TRBJ2-3, with 12 nucleotides matching TRBD2. V was clipped by 6 bases and J by 6 bases; unmatched bases: 7. The germline gives CDR1 MNHEY, CDR2 SVGAGI. The CDR3 has 15 amino acids. CDR3 in amino acids: CASSRTSGGFDTQYF. CDR3 nucleotides: TGTGCCAGCAGCCGTACTAGCGGGGGGTTTGATACGCAGTATTTT.

J is TRBJ1-1 and V is TRBV2; possibly TRBD1 for D (5 bases). There are 14 residues in the CDR3. The V gene's germline CDR1 is SNHLY and CDR2 FYNNEI. V lost 7 bases and J 8 bases, leaving 20 bases between the germline ends. In DNA, the CDR3 is TGTGCCAGCATCCCTCATCTAAGGGGCCGCGAAGCTTTCTTT. Translating gives CASIPHLRGREAFF.

V gene TRBV29-1 combines with J gene TRBJ1-1; D may be TRBD1 (5 bases). V was shortened by 3 bases and J by 7 bases, with 24 bases between the two germline ends. The CDR3 sequence is 16 residues long. Germline CDR1 and CDR2: SQVTM and ANQGSEA. The CDR3 protein is CSVDGTEGGGGVEAFF. The CDR3 DNA reads as TGCAGCGTTGATGGGACCGAGGGTGGAGGAGGGGTTGAAGCTTTCTTT. Full variable domain (outside the CDR3, taken from reference TRBV29-1 and TRBJ1-1): SAVISQKPSRDICQRGTSLTIQCQVDSQVTMMFWYRQQPGQSLTLIATANQGSEATYESGFVIDKFPISRPNLTFSTLTVSNMSPEDSSIYLCSVDGTEGGGGVEAFFGQGTRLTVV.

The chain combines TRBV2 with TRBJ1-5; no reliable D call. Per the germline V gene, CDR1 is SNHLY and CDR2 is FYNNEI. The CDR3 contains 14 residues. V was pared by 2 bases and J by 1 base, with 6 bases between. CDR3 residues: CASSERSSNQPQHF. The CDR3 bases are TGTGCCAGCAGTGAAAGGAGCAGCAATCAGCCCCAGCATTTT.

This chain's CDR3 is CATSRDGLARFF. CDR3 DNA sequence: TGTGCCACCAGCAGAGACGGTTTGGCGAGGTTCTTC. The chain joins TRBV15 to TRBJ2-1; D is unresolved. CDR3 length equals 12 residues. V lost 0 bases to trimming and J lost 15 bases, with 12 bases between them. Germline assignment: CDR1 LNHNV and CDR2 YYDKDF (reference sequence).

The chain links TRBV11-2 to TRBJ1-6; D is ambiguous. The germline CDR1 and CDR2 sequences are SGHAT and FQNNGV. This CDR3 contains 14 residues. Trimming left V 3 bases short and J 6 bases short, with 9 bases between. CDR3 amino acids: CASSFVPLNSPLHF. DNA of the CDR3: TGTGCCAGCAGCTTCGTACCGCTTAATTCACCCCTCCACTTT.

This sequence joins TRBV4-3 and TRBJ2-2, with D unresolved. CDR1 is LGHNA, CDR2 YSLEER, per germline. Trimming removed 5 bases at V and 6 bases at J, with 7 bases between. CDR3 size: 12 residues. DNA of the CDR3: TGCGCCAGCAGCTCTCCGGCCGGGGAGCTGTTTTTT. This gives the protein CASSSPAGELFF.

This sequence joins TRBV5-8 and TRBJ2-5; D may be TRBD1 (5 bases). The CDR3 runs 15 residues. V lost 2 bases and J 7 bases, leaving 18 bases between the germline ends. Germline V CDR1 and CDR2: SGHTS, YDEGEE. For the CDR3, the DNA is TGTGCCAGCAGCTTCAGATCCTCAGGGCTGGGGACCCAGTACTTC. Amino acids: CASSFRSSGLGTQYF.

The V call is TRBV6-5, the J call TRBJ1-2; TRBD1 aligns across 8 bases. Losses at the gene ends were 3 bases for V and 8 bases for J; bases not matched to a gene: 11. Germline V lookup: CDR1 MNHEY, CDR2 SVGAGI. The CDR3 is 15 residues long. CDR3 loop: CASSYSPGQASGYTF. The CDR3, as DNA: TGTGCCAGCAGTTATTCACCGGGACAGGCCTCCGGCTACACCTTC.

This clone was counted a few times. The CDR3: CAWRARHCSNQPQHF. The CDR3 DNA reads as TGTGCCTGGAGAGCCCGACACTGTAGCAATCAGCCCCAGCATTTT. The chain carries TRBV30 and TRBJ1-5; no firm D call. The CDR3 has 15 residues. Trimming removed 3 bases from V and 0 bases from J, with 12 bases in between. CDR1 GTSNPN and CDR2 SVGIG come from the germline V gene (reference sequence).

The chain carries TRBV5-4 and TRBJ2-5, with a possible D match to TRBD1 (5 bases). V was trimmed by 0 bases and J by 4 bases, leaving 10 bases between them. The CDR3 is 14 amino acids. From germline, CDR1 is SGHNT and CDR2 YYREEE (reference sequence). The CDR3 coding sequence is TGTGCCAGCAGCTTGGCAGGGAAGGGAGAGACCCAGTACTTC. Encoded protein: CASSLAGKGETQYF.